The 18 T cell receptor beta chains presented below share a single source sample, sequenced in a study of shared clonotypes between healthy human individuals. Assay used: immunoSEQ multiplex PCR; TCRdb lists only in-frame clones, some missing. Of about 480,000 clones detected, 75% to 80% appear once; the ten largest clones hold around 13%. The sequenced sample consisted of PBMCs. The receptors shown here come from a woman between 40 and 55 years old in good health. Some clones in this sample may be carry-over from other donors' samples.

This chain joins TRBV6-1 and TRBJ1-2; 11 bases align to TRBD1. Germline CDR1 is MNHNS and CDR2 is SASEGT. CDR3 length: 15 residues. V trimming: 2 bases; J trimming: 6 bases; junction bases outside the gene matches: 5. CDR3 in amino acids: CASSELDRGLDGYTF. The DNA for the CDR3 is TGTGCCAGCAGTGAACTGGACAGGGGGCTCGATGGCTACACCTTC.

The gene calls are TRBV27 and TRBJ2-5; D gene uncertain. The CDR3 contains 13 residues. Trimming pared 10 bases from V and 4 bases from J, leaving 16 bases between. Germline CDR1 is MNHEY and CDR2 is SMNVEV (reference sequence). The CDR3 nucleotides read TGTGCCACCTCCCGAGATCTAGGAGAGACCCAGTACTTC. Translation gives CATSRDLGETQYF.

This clone was seen more than once but under ten times. The chain is built from TRBV27 and TRBJ2-7; 9 bases agree with TRBD1. Germline V lookup: CDR1 MNHEY, CDR2 SMNVEV (reference sequence). This CDR3 contains 14 residues. V lost 4 bases to trimming and J lost 7 bases; unmatched junction nucleotides: 8. The CDR3 DNA sequence: TGTGCCAGCAGTTCTTTACAGGGGGCGAGGGAGCAGTACTTC. The encoded protein is CASSSLQGAREQYF.

Ten or more counts support this clone. The V gene is TRBV2, the J gene TRBJ2-7, with D possibly matching TRBD1 (7 bases). V lost 6 bases to trimming and J lost 0 bases, with 12 bases between them. Germline loops: CDR1 SNHLY, CDR2 FYNNEI. The CDR3 spans 14 residues. The CDR3 protein is CASREGQISYEQYF. CDR3 nucleotide sequence: TGTGCCAGCAGGGAGGGACAGATCTCCTACGAGCAGTACTTC.

This chain uses TRBV28 with TRBJ1-4; 7 bases are a match to TRBD1. This CDR3 is 15 amino acids long. With V trimmed by 7 bases and J by 7 bases, 12 bases remained unmatched. Germline lookup yields CDR1 MDHEN and CDR2 SYDVKM. The CDR3 DNA is TGTGCCAGCACCCCAGGGGGGGGTGTGTTTGAAAAACTGTTTTTT. It is translated as CASTPGGGVFEKLFF. Drawing the rest from reference TRBV28 and TRBJ1-4, the complete variable domain is DVKVTQSSRYLVKRTGEKVFLECVQDMDHENMFWYRQDPGLGLRLIYFSYDVKMKEKGDIPEGYSVSREKKERFSLILESASTNQTSMYLCASTPGGGVFEKLFFGSGTQLSVL.

The gene calls are TRBV10-1 and TRBJ2-5, with 8 bases identical to TRBD1. The J call may be wrong; the DNA end is better matched by TRBJ2-7. CDR3 length equals 15 residues. Germline lookup yields CDR1 WNHNN and CDR2 SYGVQD (reference sequence). CDR3 sequence reads: CASSALYRGYDEQYF. CDR3 coding DNA: TGCGCCAGCAGTGCCCTTTACAGGGGGTACGACGAGCAGTACTTC.

V gene TRBV5-1 combines with J gene TRBJ1-4; 9 bases agree with TRBD1. The CDR3 sequence is 14 residues long. CDR1 is SGHRS and CDR2 is YFSETQ in the germline V gene. Trimming at V came to 4 bases and at J to 8 bases, leaving 6 bases not matched to a gene. Here the CDR3 DNA reads TGCGCCAGCAGCCTGGGACAGGGAGTAGAAAAACTGTTTTTT. Translation gives CASSLGQGVEKLFF. The variable domain in full, with the rest retrieved from reference TRBV5-1 and TRBJ1-4, is KAGVTQTPRYLIKTRGQQVTLSCSPISGHRSVSWYQQTPGQGLQFLFEYFSETQRNKGNFPGRFSGRQFSNSRSEMNVSTLELGDSALYLCASSLGQGVEKLFFGSGTQLSVL.

This clone turned up a few times. The rearrangement uses TRBV6-4 and TRBJ2-1; TRBD1 matches 11 bases. The CDR3 length is 16 residues. Unmatched junction bases numbered 7, after V lost 3 bases and J lost 6 bases. Germline V gene lookup returns CDR1 MRHNA and CDR2 SNTAGT. Here the CDR3 DNA reads TGTGCCAGCAGTGAGTCGACAGGGACAGGGGGCAATGAGCAGTTCTTC. Its translation: CASSESTGTGGNEQFF.

The chain recombines TRBV2 with TRBJ2-3; TRBD2 matches at 12 bases. The V gene's germline CDR1 is SNHLY and CDR2 FYNNEI. The CDR3 has 16 residues. After removal of 5 bases from V and 2 bases from J, the junction contained 5 bases not matched to a gene. Here the CDR3 reads CASSFGLAGNTDTQYF. The CDR3 DNA follows: TGTGCCAGCAGTTTCGGACTAGCGGGAAACACAGATACGCAGTATTTT. The full variable domain, completed using reference TRBV2 and TRBJ2-3, is EPEVTQTPSHQVTQMGQEVILRCVPISNHLYFYWYRQILGQKVEFLVSFYNNEISEKSEIFDDQFSVERPDGSNFTLKIRSTKLEDSAMYFCASSFGLAGNTDTQYFGPGTRLTVL.

The chain is built from TRBV5-1 and TRBJ2-3; D gene unclear. The CDR3 length is 13 residues. The ends were cut back, 0 bases at V and 5 bases at J, with 7 bases in the middle. Germline lookup yields CDR1 SGHRS and CDR2 YFSETQ. The CDR3 nucleotides read TGCGCCAGCAGCTTGGACCTCGGAGATACGCAGTATTTT. The encoded protein is CASSLDLGDTQYF.

The table lists this clone with a few counts. The chain couples TRBV20-1 to TRBJ2-3, with D possibly being TRBD1 or TRBD2 (5 bases each). V was pared by 6 bases and J by 6 bases, with 10 bases between. Germline CDR1 reads DFQATT; CDR2 reads SNEGSKA (reference sequence). The CDR3 is 11 amino acids. Here the CDR3 DNA reads TGCAGTGCCAATGAGGGGGATACGCAGTATTTT. Translated: CSANEGDTQYF.

This clone showed up just a few times. The chain employs TRBV2 and TRBJ1-2, with 9 bases matching TRBD1. Germline V gene lookup returns CDR1 SNHLY and CDR2 FYNNEI. V trimming: 3 bases; J trimming: 8 bases; junction bases outside the gene matches: 7. The CDR3 is made up of 14 amino acids. The CDR3 loop reads CASSEGQGVAGYTF. In nucleotides, the CDR3 is TGTGCCAGCAGTGAGGGACAGGGAGTCGCGGGCTACACCTTC.

The chain uses TRBV19 and TRBJ2-1; TRBD1 agrees at 8 bases. V lost 5 bases and J lost 7; bases outside the gene matches: 16. Germline CDR1 reads LNHDA; CDR2 reads SQIVND (reference sequence). The CDR3 length is 17 residues. CDR3 protein: CASSPSTGGRRRNEQFF. CDR3 coding DNA: TGTGCCAGTAGTCCATCCACAGGGGGGAGGCGTAGGAATGAGCAGTTCTTC.

This chain connects TRBV28 to TRBJ2-5, with D possibly being TRBD1 or TRBD2 (5 bases each). The DNA end lines up better with TRBJ2-7; the J call may be wrong. CDR1 and CDR2 (germline): MDHEN, SYDVKM. CDR3 size: 18 residues. The CDR3 DNA follows: TGTGCCAGCACCCAAGTGGGGGTGAGAACGGAAAGCTCCTACGAGCAGTACTTC. It is translated as CASTQVGVRTESSYEQYF.

The chain links TRBV28 to TRBJ1-5; TRBD1 might be the D (5 bases). The CDR3 runs 10 residues. V shed 6 bases and J shed 10 bases, with 7 bases lying between them. Germline CDR1 MDHEN, CDR2 SYDVKM. CDR3 in DNA: TGTGCCAGCAGCCGGGACCCCCAGCATTTT. It translates to CASSRDPQHF.

The V call is TRBV27, the J call TRBJ1-1; weak D call: TRBD1 (6 bases). This CDR3 region has 14 residues. The V end lost 3 bases, the J end lost 5 bases, and 13 bases lay between the germline ends. Germline assignment: CDR1 MNHEY and CDR2 SMNVEV (reference sequence). CDR3 region: CASSFRGRGTEAFF. CDR3 DNA sequence: TGTGCCAGCAGTTTTCGGGGGCGGGGGACTGAAGCTTTCTTT.

V usage is TRBV28 and J usage is TRBJ2-7; TRBD1 matches at 9 bases. The CDR3 covers 14 residues. Germline CDR1 and CDR2: MDHEN and SYDVKM. J lost 5 bases, V lost 3 bases, and 5 bases had no gene match. The CDR3 DNA follows: TGTGCCAGCAGTTTGGGGGACAGGGTGAACGAGCAGTACTTC. The encoded protein is CASSLGDRVNEQYF.

The rearrangement joins TRBV5-6 to TRBJ2-6, with 7 positions matching TRBD1. Unmatched junction bases numbered 3, after V lost 3 bases and J lost 0 bases. There are 16 residues in the CDR3. Germline CDR1 and CDR2: SGHDT and YYEEEE. The CDR3 loop reads CASSSDRTSGANVLTF. CDR3 bases: TGTGCCAGCAGCTCGGACAGGACCTCTGGGGCCAACGTCCTGACTTTC.